This TCR beta chain was sequenced in a study of cytomegalovirus exposure and HLA in healthy donors. V was trimmed by 3 bases and J by 0 bases, leaving 11 bases between them. Germline CDR1 and CDR2: MNHEY and SMNVEV (reference sequence). The length of the CDR3 is 15 residues. Concerning this clone: Its antigen is unidentified.

General study findings and limits: In a later analysis, common viral pathogens appeared linked to several of the most significant clusters. HLA allele associations emerged for roughly 16,000 TCR beta sequences in a later analysis, at 0.05 false discovery rate.

The PCR contained 60 Vbeta and 13 Jbeta primers. Sequenced by immunoSEQ multiplex PCR; TCRdb stores in-frame clones only, minus some. The sample lists around 150,000 clones, 80% seen once, with about 4.3% in the top ten. The chain links TRBV27 to TRBJ2-5; possibly TRBD1 for D (5 bases). This receptor was identified in a man aged 25 to 40 in good health and CMV-seronegative. Sequencing was done on a sample of PBMCs. This CDR3 reads CASSFAAGYQETQYF. DNA for the CDR3: TGTGCCAGCAGTTTTGCCGCAGGGTACCAAGAGACCCAGTACTTC.